The next 5 T cell receptor beta chains were all read from a single sample in a study of blood T cell repertoires in COVID-19. Sequencing was performed with immunoSEQ multiplex PCR; in TCRdb, only in-frame clones are kept and a portion is missing. The sample comprises approximately 500,000 clones, roughly 85% of which are singletons, and approximately 3% rests with the top ten. Sequencing was performed on peripheral blood. These receptors were taken from a human donor in a cohort sampled during active COVID-19.

Remarks on this clone: Other DNA sequences in this sample translate to the same CDR3. The chain couples TRBV18 to TRBJ1-5, with no clear D. Trimming removed 1 base at V and 6 bases at J, with 7 bases between. The CDR3 runs to 13 residues. Germline CDR1 is KGHSH and CDR2 is LQKENI. The CDR3, as DNA: TGTGCCAGCTCACCACAGGGAGGTCAGCCCCAGCATTTT. Encoded protein: CASSPQGGQPQHF.

The table lists this clone with a few counts. The chain uses TRBV19 and TRBJ1-4; 7 bases map to TRBD1. Germline CDR1 and CDR2: LNHDA and SQIVND (reference sequence). The CDR3 spans 14 residues. Losses at the gene ends were 3 bases for V and 5 bases for J; bases not matched to a gene: 3. The CDR3 sequence is CASSIEGANEKLFF. The DNA for the CDR3 is TGTGCCAGTAGTATTGAGGGGGCAAATGAAAAACTGTTTTTT.

This clone has only one observation. The genes are TRBV30 and TRBJ1-1, with a tentative D call TRBD1 (5 bases). There are 12 residues in the CDR3. Deletions cut 5 bases from V and 1 base from J, with 8 bases between. Germline V CDR1 and CDR2: GTSNPN, SVGIG (reference sequence). The CDR3 loop reads CAWSGSNTEAFF. The CDR3 coding sequence is TGTGCCTGGTCAGGGTCGAACACTGAAGCTTTCTTT.

This clone was observed once. The CDR3 sequence: CASSFQGDYGYTF. In nucleotides, the CDR3 is TGCGCCAGCAGCTTCCAGGGCGACTATGGCTACACCTTC. The chain links TRBV5-1 to TRBJ1-2; tentative D call: TRBD1 (5 bases). The CDR3 has 13 residues. V gave up 2 bases and J gave up 3 bases, with 8 bases separating them. Per germline, CDR1 SGHRS and CDR2 YFSETQ.

V and J are TRBV7-2 and TRBJ1-2; 9 bases map to TRBD1. Unmatched junction bases numbered 6, after V lost 1 base and J lost 6 bases. Per germline, CDR1 SGHTA and CDR2 FQGNSA. This CDR3 has 15 amino acids. CDR3 protein: CASSLEATGGHGYTF. In DNA, the CDR3 is TGTGCCAGCAGCTTAGAGGCTACAGGGGGCCATGGCTACACCTTC.